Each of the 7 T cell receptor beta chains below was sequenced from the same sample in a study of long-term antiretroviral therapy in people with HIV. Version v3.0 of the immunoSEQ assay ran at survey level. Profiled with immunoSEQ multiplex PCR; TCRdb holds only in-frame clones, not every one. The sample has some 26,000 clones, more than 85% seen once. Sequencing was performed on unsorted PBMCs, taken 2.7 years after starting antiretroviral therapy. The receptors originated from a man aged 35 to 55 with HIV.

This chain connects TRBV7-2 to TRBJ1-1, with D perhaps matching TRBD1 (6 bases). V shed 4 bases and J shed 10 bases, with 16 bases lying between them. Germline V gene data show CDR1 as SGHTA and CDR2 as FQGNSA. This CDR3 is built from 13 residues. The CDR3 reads CASSSSGLRGAFF. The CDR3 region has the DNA TGTGCCAGCAGCTCATCAGGCCTCAGGGGAGCTTTCTTT. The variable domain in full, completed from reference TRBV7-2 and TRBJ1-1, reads GAGVSQSPSNKVTEKGKDVELRCDPISGHTALYWYRQSLGQGLEFLIYFQGNSAPDKSGLPSDRFSAERTGGSVSTLTIQRTQQEDSAVYLCASSSSGLRGAFFGQGTRLTVV.

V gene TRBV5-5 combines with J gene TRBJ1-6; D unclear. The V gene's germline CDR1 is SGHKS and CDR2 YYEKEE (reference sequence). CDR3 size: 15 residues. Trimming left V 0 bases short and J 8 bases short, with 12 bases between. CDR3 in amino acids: CASSLDFYPDSPLHF. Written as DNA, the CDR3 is TGTGCCAGCAGCTTGGACTTTTATCCGGATTCACCCCTCCACTTT.

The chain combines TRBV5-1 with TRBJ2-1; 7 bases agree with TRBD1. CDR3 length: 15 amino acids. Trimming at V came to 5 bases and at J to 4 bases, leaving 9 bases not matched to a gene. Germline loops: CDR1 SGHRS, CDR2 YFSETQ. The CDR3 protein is CASRIRQGEYNEQFF. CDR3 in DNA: TGCGCCAGCAGGATCAGACAGGGAGAGTACAATGAGCAGTTCTTC.

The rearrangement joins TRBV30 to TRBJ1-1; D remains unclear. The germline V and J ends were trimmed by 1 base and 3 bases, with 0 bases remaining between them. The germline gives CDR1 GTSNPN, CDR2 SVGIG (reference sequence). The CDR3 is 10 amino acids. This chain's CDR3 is CAWSDTEAFF. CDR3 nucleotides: TGTGCCTGGAGTGACACTGAAGCTTTCTTT.

The CDR3: CASSESGNSPLHF. CDR3 DNA sequence: TGTGCCAGCAGTGAAAGCGGTAATTCACCCCTCCACTTT. The rearrangement links TRBV25-1 to TRBJ1-6; no reliable D call. This CDR3 has 13 residues. With 2 bases removed from V and 6 bases from J, the gap between germline ends came to 5 bases. CDR1 and CDR2 from the germline V gene are MGHDK and SYGVNS. Filled out from reference TRBV25-1 and TRBJ1-6, the complete variable domain reads EADIYQTPRYLVIGTGKKITLECSQTMGHDKMYWYQQDPGMELHLIHYSYGVNSTEKGDLSSESTVSRIRTEHFPLTLESARPSHTSQYLCASSESGNSPLHFGNGTRLTVT.

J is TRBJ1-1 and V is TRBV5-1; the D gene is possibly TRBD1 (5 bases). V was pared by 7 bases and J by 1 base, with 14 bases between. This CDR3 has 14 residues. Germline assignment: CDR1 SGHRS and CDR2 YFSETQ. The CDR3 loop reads CASALGGENTEAFF. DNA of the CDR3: TGCGCCAGCGCACTAGGAGGGGAGAACACTGAAGCTTTCTTT.

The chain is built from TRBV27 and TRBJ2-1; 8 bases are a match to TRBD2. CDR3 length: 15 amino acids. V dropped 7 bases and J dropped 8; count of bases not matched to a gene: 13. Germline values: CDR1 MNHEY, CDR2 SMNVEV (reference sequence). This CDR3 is CASTLIRGGRDEQFF. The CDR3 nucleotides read TGTGCCAGCACCTTAATCCGGGGGGGCCGGGATGAGCAGTTCTTC.